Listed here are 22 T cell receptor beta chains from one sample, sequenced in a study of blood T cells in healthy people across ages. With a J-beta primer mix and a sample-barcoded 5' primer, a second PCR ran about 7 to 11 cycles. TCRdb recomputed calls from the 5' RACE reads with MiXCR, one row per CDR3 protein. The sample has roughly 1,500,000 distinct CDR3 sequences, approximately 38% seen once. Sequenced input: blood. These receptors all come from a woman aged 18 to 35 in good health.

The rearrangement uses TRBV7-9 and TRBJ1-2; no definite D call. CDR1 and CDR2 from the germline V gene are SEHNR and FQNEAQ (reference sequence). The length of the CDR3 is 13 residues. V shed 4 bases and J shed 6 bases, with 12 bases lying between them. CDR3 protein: CASSYALGDGYTF. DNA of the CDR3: TGTGCCAGCAGCTATGCTCTTGGGGATGGCTACACCTTC.

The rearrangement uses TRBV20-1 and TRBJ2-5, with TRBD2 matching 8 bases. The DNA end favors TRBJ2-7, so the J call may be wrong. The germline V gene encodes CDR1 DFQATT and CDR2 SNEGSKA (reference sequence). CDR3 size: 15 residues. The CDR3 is CSARDMREAYHEQYF. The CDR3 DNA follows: TGCAGTGCTAGAGATATGCGGGAGGCGTATCACGAGCAGTACTTC.

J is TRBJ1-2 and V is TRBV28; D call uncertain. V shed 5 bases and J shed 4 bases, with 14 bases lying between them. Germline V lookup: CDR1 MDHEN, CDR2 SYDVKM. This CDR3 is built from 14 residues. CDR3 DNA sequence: TGTGCCAGCAGTCTGACCAGAAGGCTCTATGGCTACACCTTC. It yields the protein CASSLTRRLYGYTF.

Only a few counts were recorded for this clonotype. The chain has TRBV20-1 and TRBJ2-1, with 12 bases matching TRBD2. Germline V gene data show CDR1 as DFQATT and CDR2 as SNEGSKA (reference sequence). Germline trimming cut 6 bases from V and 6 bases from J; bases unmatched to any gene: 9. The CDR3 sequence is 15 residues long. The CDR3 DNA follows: TGCAGTGCGGCCCCTAGCGGGAGGGCCCTCAATGAGCAGTTCTTC. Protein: CSAAPSGRALNEQFF.

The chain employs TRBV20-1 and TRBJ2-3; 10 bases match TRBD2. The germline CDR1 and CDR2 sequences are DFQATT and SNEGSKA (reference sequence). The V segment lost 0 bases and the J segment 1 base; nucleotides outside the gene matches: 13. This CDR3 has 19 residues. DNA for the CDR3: TGCAGTGCTAGAGATATGGTTAGCGGGGGGACTTGGGGCACAGATACGCAGTATTTT. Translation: CSARDMVSGGTWGTDTQYF.

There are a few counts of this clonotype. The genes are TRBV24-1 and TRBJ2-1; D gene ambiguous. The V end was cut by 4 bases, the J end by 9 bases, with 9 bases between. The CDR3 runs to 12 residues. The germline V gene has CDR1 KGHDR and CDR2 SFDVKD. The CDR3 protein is CATSELTGEQFF. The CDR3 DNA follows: TGTGCCACCAGTGAGTTGACTGGTGAGCAGTTCTTC.

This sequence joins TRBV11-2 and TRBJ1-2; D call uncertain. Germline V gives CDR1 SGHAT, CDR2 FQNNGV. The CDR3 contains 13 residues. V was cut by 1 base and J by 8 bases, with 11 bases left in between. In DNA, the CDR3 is TGTGCCAGCAGCTTAGTAGATGTGACGGGCTACACCTTC. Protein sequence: CASSLVDVTGYTF. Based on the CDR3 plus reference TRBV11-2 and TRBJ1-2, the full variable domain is EAGVAQSPRYKIIEKRQSVAFWCNPISGHATLYWYQQILGQGPKLLIQFQNNGVVDDSQLPKDRFSAERLKGVDSTLKIQPAKLEDSAVYLCASSLVDVTGYTFGSGTRLTVV.

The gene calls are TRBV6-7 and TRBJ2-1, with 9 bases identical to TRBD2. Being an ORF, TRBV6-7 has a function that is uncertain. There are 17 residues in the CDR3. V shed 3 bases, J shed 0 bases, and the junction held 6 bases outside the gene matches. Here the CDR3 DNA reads TGTGCCAGCAGTTATTCGCGAGCGGGAGGCTCCTACAATGAGCAGTTCTTC. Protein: CASSYSRAGGSYNEQFF.

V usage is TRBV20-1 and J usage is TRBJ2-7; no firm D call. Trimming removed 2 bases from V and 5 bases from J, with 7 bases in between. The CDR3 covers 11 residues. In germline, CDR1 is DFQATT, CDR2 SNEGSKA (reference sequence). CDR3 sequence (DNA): TGCAGTGCTAGATCGCGAAACGAGCAGTACTTC. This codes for CSARSRNEQYF.

This CDR3 reads CATSGLVMYEQYF. CDR3 DNA sequence: TGTGCCACCAGCGGGCTAGTGATGTACGAGCAGTACTTC. The gene calls are TRBV15 and TRBJ2-5; D remains unclear. TRBJ2-7 explains the end of the DNA better; the J call may be wrong. Germline V gene lookup returns CDR1 LNHNV and CDR2 YYDKDF (reference sequence). This CDR3 contains 13 residues.

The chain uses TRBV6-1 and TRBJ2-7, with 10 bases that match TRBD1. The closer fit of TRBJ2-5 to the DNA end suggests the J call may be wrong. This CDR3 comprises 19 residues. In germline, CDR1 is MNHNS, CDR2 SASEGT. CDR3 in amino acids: CASSGNRPGGDRGTETQYF. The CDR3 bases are TGTGCCAGCAGTGGAAATCGGCCCGGTGGGGACAGGGGTACGGAGACCCAGTACTTC.

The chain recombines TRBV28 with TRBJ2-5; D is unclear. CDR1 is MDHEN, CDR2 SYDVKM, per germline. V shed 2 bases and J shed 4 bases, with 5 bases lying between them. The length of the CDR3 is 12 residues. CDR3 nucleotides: TGTGCCAGCAGTTTACCTGCAGAGACCCAGTACTTC. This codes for CASSLPAETQYF. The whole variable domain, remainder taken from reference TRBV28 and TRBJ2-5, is DVKVTQSSRYLVKRTGEKVFLECVQDMDHENMFWYRQDPGLGLRLIYFSYDVKMKEKGDIPEGYSVSREKKERFSLILESASTNQTSMYLCASSLPAETQYFGPGTRLLVL.

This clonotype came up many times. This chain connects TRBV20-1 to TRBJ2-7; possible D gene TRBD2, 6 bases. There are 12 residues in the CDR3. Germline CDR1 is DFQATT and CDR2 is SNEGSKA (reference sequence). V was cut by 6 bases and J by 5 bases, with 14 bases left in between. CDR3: CSANLASNEQYF. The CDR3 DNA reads TGCAGTGCGAATCTAGCGAGCAACGAGCAGTACTTC.

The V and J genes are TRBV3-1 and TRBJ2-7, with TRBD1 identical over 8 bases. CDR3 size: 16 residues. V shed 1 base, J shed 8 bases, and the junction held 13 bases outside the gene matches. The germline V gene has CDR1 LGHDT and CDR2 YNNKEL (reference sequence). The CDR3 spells CASSQGFAGGGNKQYF. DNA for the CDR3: TGTGCCAGCAGCCAAGGTTTTGCAGGGGGCGGGAATAAGCAGTACTTC.

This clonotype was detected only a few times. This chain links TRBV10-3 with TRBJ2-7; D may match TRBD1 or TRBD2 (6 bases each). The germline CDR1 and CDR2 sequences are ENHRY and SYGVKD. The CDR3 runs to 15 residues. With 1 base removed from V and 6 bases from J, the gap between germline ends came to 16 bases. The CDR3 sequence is CAISEYAGEASEQYF. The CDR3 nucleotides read TGTGCCATCAGTGAGTATGCAGGGGAGGCGAGCGAGCAGTACTTC.

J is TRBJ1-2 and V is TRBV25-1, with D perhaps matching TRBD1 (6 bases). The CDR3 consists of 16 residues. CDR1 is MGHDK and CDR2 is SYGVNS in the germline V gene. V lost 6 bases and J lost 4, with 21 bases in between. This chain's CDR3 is CASRTPGGEAAYGYTF. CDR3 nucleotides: TGTGCCAGCAGAACACCGGGGGGCGAGGCGGCCTATGGCTACACCTTC.

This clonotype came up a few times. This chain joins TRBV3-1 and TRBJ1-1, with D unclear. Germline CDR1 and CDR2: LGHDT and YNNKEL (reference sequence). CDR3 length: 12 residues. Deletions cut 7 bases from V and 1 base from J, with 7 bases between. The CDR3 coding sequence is TGTGCCAGCACCAGAGCGAACACTGAAGCTTTCTTT. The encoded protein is CASTRANTEAFF.

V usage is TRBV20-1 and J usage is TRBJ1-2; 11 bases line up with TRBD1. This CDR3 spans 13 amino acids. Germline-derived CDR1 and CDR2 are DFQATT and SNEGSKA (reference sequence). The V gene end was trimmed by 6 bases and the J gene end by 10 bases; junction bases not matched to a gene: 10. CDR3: CSAPPGQGVVYTF. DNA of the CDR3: TGCAGTGCCCCGCCGGGACAGGGGGTAGTCTACACCTTC.

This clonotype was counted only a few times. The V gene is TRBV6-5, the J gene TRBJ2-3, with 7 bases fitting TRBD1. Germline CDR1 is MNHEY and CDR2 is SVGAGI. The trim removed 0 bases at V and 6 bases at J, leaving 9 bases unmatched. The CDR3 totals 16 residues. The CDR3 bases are TGTGCCAGCAGTTACTCATTGGTTCCGGGACAGGATACGCAGTATTTT. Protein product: CASSYSLVPGQDTQYF.

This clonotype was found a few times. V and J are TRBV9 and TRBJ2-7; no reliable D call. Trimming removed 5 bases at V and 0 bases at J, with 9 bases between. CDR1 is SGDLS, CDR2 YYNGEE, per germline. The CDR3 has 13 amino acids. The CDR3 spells CASSMTDSYEQYF. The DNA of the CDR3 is TGTGCCAGCAGTATGACGGACTCCTACGAGCAGTACTTC.

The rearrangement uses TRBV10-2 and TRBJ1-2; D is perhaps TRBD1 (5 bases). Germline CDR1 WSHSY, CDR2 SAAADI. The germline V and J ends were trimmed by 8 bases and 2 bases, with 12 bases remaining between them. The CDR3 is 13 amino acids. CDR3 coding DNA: TGCGCCAGCGGGGGGGGACTAAACTATGGCTACACCTTC. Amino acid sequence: CASGGGLNYGYTF.

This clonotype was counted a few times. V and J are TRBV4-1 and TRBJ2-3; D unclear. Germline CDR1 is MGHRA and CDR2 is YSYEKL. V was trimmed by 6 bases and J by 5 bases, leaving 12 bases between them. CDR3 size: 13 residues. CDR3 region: CASRVSSIDTQYF. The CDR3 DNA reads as TGCGCCAGCAGGGTTAGTTCCATAGATACGCAGTATTTT.